A selection of T cell receptor beta chains follows, all from one sample in a study of blood T cell repertoires in COVID-19. TCRdb keeps only in-frame clones here, not all; method: immunoSEQ multiplex PCR. The sample lists 250,000 to 300,000 clones, approximately 91% seen once, with approximately 0.8% in the top ten. The source material was peripheral blood. The receptors derive from a woman aged 25 to 39 with acute or convalescent COVID-19. CDR3s include the opening cysteine and the closing phenylalanine or tryptophan. The D gene is left open where the match is weak. Part of the rows lack a size; the others show once, few, many or a class for expanded clones.

TRBJ2-7,.,TRBV16,15,.,TGTGCCAGCAGCCGGAAAGGGCAGGGAGGTAACGAGCAGTACTTC,CASSRKGQGGNEQYF
TRBJ1-1,.,TRBV25-1,16,.,TGTGCCAGCAGTGAATCTTGGGCAGGGCCGACCTCTGAAGCTTTCTTT,CASSESWAGPTSEAFF
TRBJ2-7,once,TRBV6-5,14,TRBD2,TGTGCCAGCAGCCGGACTAGCACAATGTACGAGCAGTACTTC,CASSRTSTMYEQYF
TRBJ2-3,.,TRBV6-5,13,.,TGTGCCAGCAGTTCCCCCATGACAGATACGCAGTATTTT,CASSSPMTDTQYF
TRBJ2-2,.,TRBV9,16,TRBD2,TGTGCCAGCAGCGTAGGATTAGCGGGAGCCGTCGGGGAGCTGTTTTTT,CASSVGLAGAVGELFF
TRBJ2-5,.,TRBV30,15,TRBD2,TGTGCCTGGAGTAATGGAGCGGGAGTCTGGGAGACCCAGTACTTC,CAWSNGAGVWETQYF
TRBJ1-5,.,TRBV30,13,TRBD1,TGTGCCTGGAGTTCGCAGGGGGGTCAGCCCCAGCATTTT,CAWSSQGGQPQHF
TRBJ2-2,.,TRBV9,15,TRBD2,TGTGCCAGCAGCGTCGGGACTATGAACACCGGGGAGCTGTTTTTT,CASSVGTMNTGELFF
TRBJ2-2,once,TRBV13,15,TRBD1,TGTGCCAGCAGCTACCGGACAGGGCGCCCCGGGGAGCTGTTTTTT,CASSYRTGRPGELFF
TRBJ2-5,.,TRBV6-5,15,TRBD1,TGTGCCAGCAGTTACTGGGGGACAGGGGAAGAGACCCAGTACTTC,CASSYWGTGEETQYF
TRBJ2-7,.,TRBV13,14,.,TGTGCCAGCAGCGTGAGACAGGCTTCCTACGAGCAGTACTTC,CASSVRQASYEQYF
TRBJ2-7,.,TRBV4-3,14,TRBD2,TGCGCCAGCAGCCCTAGCGGGGACCCCGACGAGCAGTACTTC,CASSPSGDPDEQYF
TRBJ1-5,medium-sized,TRBV2,15,.,TGTGCCAGCAGACTGATGACAGGTATGAATCAGCCCCAGCATTTT,CASRLMTGMNQPQHF
TRBJ1-2,once,TRBV5-4,13,.,TGTGCCAGCAGCTCGGGACACATCTATGGCTACACCTTC,CASSSGHIYGYTF
TRBJ2-2,.,TRBV27,14,.,TGTGCCAGCAGAATCAACAGGGATAACGGGGAGCTGTTTTTT,CASRINRDNGELFF